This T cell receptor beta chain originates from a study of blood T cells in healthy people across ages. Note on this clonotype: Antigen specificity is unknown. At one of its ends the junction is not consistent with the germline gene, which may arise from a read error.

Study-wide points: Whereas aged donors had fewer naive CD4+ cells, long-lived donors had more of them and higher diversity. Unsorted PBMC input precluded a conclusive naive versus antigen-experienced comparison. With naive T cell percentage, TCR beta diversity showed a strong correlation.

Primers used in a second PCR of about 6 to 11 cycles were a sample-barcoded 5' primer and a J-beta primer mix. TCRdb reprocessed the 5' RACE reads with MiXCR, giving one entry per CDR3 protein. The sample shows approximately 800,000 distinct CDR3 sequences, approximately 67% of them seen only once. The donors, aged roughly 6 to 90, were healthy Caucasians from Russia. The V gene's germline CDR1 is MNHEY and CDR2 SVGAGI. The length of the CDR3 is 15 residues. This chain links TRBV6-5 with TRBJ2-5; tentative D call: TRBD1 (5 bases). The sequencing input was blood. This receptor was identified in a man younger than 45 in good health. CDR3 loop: CAGSYWAEKGLEQYF. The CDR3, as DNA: TGTGCCGGCAGTTACTGGGCAGAAAAGGGGCTTGAGCAGTACTTC.